A single sample gave rise to the 26 T cell receptor beta chains below, sequenced in a study of regulatory T cells in long-lasting Graves disease. Sample time point: persistent/refractory GD, antithyroid drugs over 5 years with positive TRAb. From PBMCs, RNA was extracted and then used to make the TCR library. Arm-PCR with iRepertoire HTBI primers amplified the CDR3 regions for these TCR beta libraries. TCRdb processed the multiplex PCR reads anew with MiXCR; each CDR3 protein has one entry. Of 600,000 to 850,000 distinct CDR3 sequences in the sample, 30% were seen once. This sample comprised peripheral blood mononuclear cells (PBMCs), obtained when the disease was refractory, from a patient treated with antithyroid drugs. The receptors originated from a female donor with Graves disease.

This clonotype was counted at least ten times. This chain connects TRBV11-2 to TRBJ2-7; 8 bases are shared with TRBD1. The CDR3 covers 16 residues. The germline V gene encodes CDR1 SGHAT and CDR2 FQNNGV. V dropped 4 bases and J dropped 0; count of bases not matched to a gene: 8. Here the CDR3 DNA reads TGTGCCAGCAGCTCCTCCCCGGACAGGGTCTCCTACGAGCAGTACTTC. This translates into CASSSSPDRVSYEQYF.

The chain employs TRBV5-1 and TRBJ1-2, with TRBD1 as a possible D gene (6 bases). This CDR3 region has 19 residues. Trimming removed 0 bases at V and 0 bases at J, with 21 bases between. CDR1 is SGHRS, CDR2 YFSETQ, per germline. The CDR3 sequence is CASSLGGPDSQLANYGYTF. The DNA of the CDR3 is TGCGCCAGCAGCTTGGGAGGCCCGGACAGCCAGTTAGCTAACTATGGCTACACCTTC.

This clonotype appeared a few times. The rearrangement uses TRBV29-1 and TRBJ1-3; D uncertain. This CDR3 has 14 residues. From germline, CDR1 is SQVTM and CDR2 ANQGSEA. With 3 bases removed from V and 1 base from J, the gap between germline ends came to 10 bases. Here the CDR3 reads CSVDGVLSGNTIYF. CDR3 DNA: TGCAGCGTTGATGGGGTACTTTCTGGAAACACCATATATTTT.

This clonotype appeared many times. The gene calls are TRBV27 and TRBJ2-7, with TRBD1 as a possible D gene (5 bases). CDR1 is MNHEY, CDR2 SMNVEV, per germline (reference sequence). Trimming cost V 5 bases and J 4 bases, with 12 bases left between them. CDR3 length: 13 residues. This CDR3 reads CASSQGVRYEQYF. The CDR3 region has the DNA TGTGCCAGCAGTCAAGGGGTTCGTTACGAGCAGTACTTC.

The J gene is TRBJ1-2, the V gene TRBV5-5; D gene uncertain. This CDR3 has 15 residues. Trimming removed 2 bases at V and 0 bases at J, with 11 bases between. Germline lookup yields CDR1 SGHKS and CDR2 YYEKEE (reference sequence). The CDR3 loop reads CASSLSARSNYGYTF. The CDR3, as DNA: TGTGCCAGCAGCTTATCTGCTCGTTCTAACTATGGCTACACCTTC.

This clonotype was seen at least ten times. The chain combines TRBV2 with TRBJ1-1, with 7 bases lining up with TRBD1. Losses at the gene ends were 2 bases for V and 7 bases for J; bases not matched to a gene: 13. The CDR3 is 16 residues long. Germline V gene lookup returns CDR1 SNHLY and CDR2 FYNNEI. In DNA form, the CDR3 reads TGTGCCAGCAGTGAAACAAGGGGGCTCTTCGGTAATGAAGCTTTCTTT. This encodes CASSETRGLFGNEAFF.

A single count supports this clonotype. The genes are TRBV5-1 and TRBJ2-7, with D possibly TRBD2 on 5 matching bases. Germline CDR1 is SGHRS and CDR2 is YFSETQ. Between the trimmed V and J ends, which lost 3 bases and 6 bases, there was a span of 13 bases. The CDR3 spans 13 residues. The CDR3 reads CASSSAGSREQYF. CDR3 nucleotide sequence: TGCGCCAGCAGCTCGGCGGGTTCGCGCGAGCAGTACTTC. Full variable domain (missing parts from reference TRBV5-1 and TRBJ2-7): KAGVTQTPRYLIKTRGQQVTLSCSPISGHRSVSWYQQTPGQGLQFLFEYFSETQRNKGNFPGRFSGRQFSNSRSEMNVSTLELGDSALYLCASSSAGSREQYFGPGTRLTVT.

In regard to this clonotype: A much larger clone lies a single base off, so this may be a read error. The chain joins TRBV12-3 or TRBV12-4 to TRBJ1-6; 7 nucleotides match TRBD1. This CDR3 has 14 amino acids. V lost 5 bases and J lost 9; bases outside the gene matches: 7. CDR3 sequence: CASSRQGLSSPLHF. In DNA form, the CDR3 reads TGTGCCAGCAGTCGACAGGGATTGAGTTCACCCCTCCACTTT.

There are many counts of this clonotype. The chain recombines TRBV28 with TRBJ1-5, with 10 bases identical to TRBD1. V was pared by 9 bases and J by 5 bases, with 1 base of the junction left unmatched. Germline CDR1 reads MDHEN; CDR2 reads SYDVKM. The CDR3 spans 12 residues. The DNA of the CDR3 is TGTGCCAGTGGGACAGGGGATCAGCCCCAGCATTTT. It is translated as CASGTGDQPQHF.

About this clonotype itself: A much larger clone lies a single base off, so this may be a read error. The genes are TRBV12-3 or TRBV12-4 and TRBJ1-2; 8 bases agree with TRBD1. This CDR3 has 15 amino acids. V lost 2 bases, J lost 5 bases, and 7 bases stayed unmatched. The CDR3 here is CASSLRQGALYGYTF. Written as DNA, the CDR3 is TGTGCCAGCAGTTTACGCCAGGGGGCACTTTATGGCTACACCTTC.

This clonotype occurred many times. This chain links TRBV6-1 with TRBJ2-5, with 8 nucleotides matching TRBD1. Germline CDR1 MNHNS, CDR2 SASEGT. V trimming: 3 bases; J trimming: 3 bases; junction bases outside the gene matches: 3. This CDR3 is 14 amino acids long. CDR3 sequence (DNA): TGTGCCAGCAGTGACAGGGGGCGGGAAGAGACCCAGTACTTC. Its translation: CASSDRGREETQYF.

This clonotype showed up many times. The V call is TRBV20-1, the J call TRBJ1-2, with 9 nucleotides matching TRBD1. The germline gives CDR1 DFQATT, CDR2 SNEGSKA (reference sequence). The CDR3 extends over 14 amino acids. With V trimmed by 1 base and J by 7 bases, 7 bases remained unmatched. The CDR3 DNA reads TGCAGTGCTAGAGGGGGGGACAGGGAACGTGGCTACACCTTC. Protein: CSARGGDRERGYTF.

In this sample, this clonotype turned up many times. The chain combines TRBV27 with TRBJ1-2; no reliable D call. Between the trimmed V and J ends, which lost 2 bases and 2 bases, there was a span of 9 bases. This CDR3 is 14 amino acids long. CDR1 and CDR2 from the germline V gene are MNHEY and SMNVEV (reference sequence). CDR3 DNA: TGTGCCAGCAGTTTAGAGAAAATCAACTATGGCTACACCTTC. Encoded protein: CASSLEKINYGYTF.

The chain recombines TRBV5-1 with TRBJ1-1, with 8 bases aligning to TRBD1. This CDR3 contains 15 residues. The V gene's germline CDR1 is SGHRS and CDR2 YFSETQ. V shed 6 bases and J 4 bases; nucleotides not matched to a gene: 11. CDR3 amino acids: CASTLSGGGGTEAFF. The CDR3 region has the DNA TGCGCCAGCACCTTATCAGGGGGCGGGGGCACTGAAGCTTTCTTT.

J is TRBJ1-2 and V is TRBV9; D possibly corresponds to TRBD1 (5 bases). V lost 4 bases to trimming and J lost 3 bases, with 22 bases between them. This CDR3 spans 17 amino acids. Germline CDR1 and CDR2: SGDLS and YYNGEE. The CDR3 coding sequence is TGTGCCAGCAGCCAGGGCCCCTCCCAAAGAGGGTACTATGGCTACACCTTC. It translates to CASSQGPSQRGYYGYTF.

The chain has TRBV6-6 and TRBJ1-1; the D gene is possibly TRBD1 (6 bases). The V gene lost 0 bases and the J gene lost 0 bases, with 17 bases spanning the gap. This CDR3 is 18 amino acids long. Germline CDR1 and CDR2: MNHNY and SVGAGI (reference sequence). The CDR3 loop reads CASSYSVFQGTLNTEAFF. DNA for the CDR3: TGTGCCAGCAGTTACTCGGTCTTCCAGGGGACCCTGAACACTGAAGCTTTCTTT.

The rearrangement joins TRBV20-1 to TRBJ1-1, with D unclear. CDR3 length equals 14 residues. Germline lookup yields CDR1 DFQATT and CDR2 SNEGSKA (reference sequence). V lost 6 bases and J lost 1, with 15 bases in between. CDR3 amino acids: CSAARQIENTEAFF. The DNA for the CDR3 is TGCAGTGCCGCCCGACAAATAGAGAACACTGAAGCTTTCTTT.

In its sample, this clonotype was seen a few times. The conserved phenylalanine or tryptophan is not found at the CDR3 terminus, so this likely reflects a read error. The chain is built from TRBV28 and TRBJ1-5; D possibly corresponds to TRBD1 (6 bases). V was clipped by 4 bases and J by 7 bases, with 23 bases between them. CDR1 and CDR2 (germline): MDHEN, SYDVKM. CDR3 length equals 17 residues. This CDR3 is CASSYQGPRSRGQPQHS. Here the CDR3 DNA reads TGTGCCAGCAGTTATCAGGGCCCACGGTCAAGGGGGCAGCCCCAGCATTCT.

The V call is TRBV11-2, the J call TRBJ2-7; TRBD1 matches at 9 bases. V shed 6 bases, J shed 4 bases, and the junction held 7 bases outside the gene matches. The CDR3 has 14 amino acids. Germline V lookup: CDR1 SGHAT, CDR2 FQNNGV. The CDR3 sequence is CASSVGTGRYEQYF. In DNA form, the CDR3 reads TGTGCCAGCAGTGTAGGGACAGGGAGATACGAGCAGTACTTC.

The chain joins TRBV6-1 to TRBJ1-2, with D maybe TRBD1 (6 bases). Germline CDR1 reads MNHNS; CDR2 reads SASEGT. The germline V and J ends were trimmed by 3 bases and 5 bases, with 13 bases remaining between them. The CDR3 sequence is 14 residues long. CDR3 DNA sequence: TGTGCCAGCAGTGAGGGGGGGCGAGTTTATGGCTACACCTTC. Translation: CASSEGGRVYGYTF.

The chain has TRBV30 and TRBJ1-2; D may be TRBD1 (5 bases). Germline CDR1 is GTSNPN and CDR2 is SVGIG (reference sequence). The CDR3 is 11 amino acids. CDR3 coding DNA: TGTGCGGACGGGAGGGGCAGGGGCTACACCTTC. This codes for CADGRGRGYTF. Drawing the rest from reference TRBV30 and TRBJ1-2, the complete variable domain is SQTIHQWPATLVQPVGSPLSLECTVEGTSNPNLYWYRQAAGRGLQLLFYSVGIGQISSEVPQNLSASRPQDRQFILSSKKLLLSDSGFYLCADGRGRGYTFGSGTRLTVV.

The V and J genes are TRBV6-1 and TRBJ1-4; no clear D gene. CDR1 is MNHNS, CDR2 SASEGT, per germline. Trimming took 9 bases from V and 8 from J, leaving 10 bases between them. The CDR3 covers 11 residues. This chain's CDR3 is CASLLREKLFF. Written as DNA, the CDR3 is TGTGCCAGTCTCTTGAGGGAAAAACTGTTTTTT.

This chain joins TRBV20-1 and TRBJ1-5; D is uncertain. Trimming removed 3 bases from V and 9 bases from J, with 12 bases in between. CDR3 length: 12 residues. CDR1 is DFQATT, CDR2 SNEGSKA, per germline (reference sequence). CDR3: CSARGNGAPQHF. The DNA of the CDR3 is TGCAGTGCTAGGGGGAACGGAGCGCCCCAGCATTTT.

This clonotype has just a few counts. The chain joins TRBV10-3 to TRBJ1-2; tentative D call: TRBD1 (5 bases). This CDR3 has 18 amino acids. Germline values: CDR1 ENHRY, CDR2 SYGVKD. Trimming removed 2 bases at V and 6 bases at J, with 25 bases between. The CDR3: CAISEGAGTRVWSHGYTF. For the CDR3, the DNA is TGTGCCATCAGTGAGGGGGCCGGGACTCGGGTTTGGTCGCATGGCTACACCTTC.

This clonotype has more than one count but fewer than ten. The J gene is TRBJ1-2, the V gene TRBV11-2; TRBD1 aligns across 8 bases. Germline V lookup: CDR1 SGHAT, CDR2 FQNNGV. The V segment lost 5 bases and the J segment 6 bases; nucleotides outside the gene matches: 8. CDR3 length equals 14 residues. CDR3 DNA sequence: TGTGCCAGCAGCCTCCTAGACAGGGGAAATGGCTACACCTTC. Translation gives CASSLLDRGNGYTF.

Ten or more counts support this clonotype. The rearrangement links TRBV2 to TRBJ1-1; D not resolved. V was pared by 7 bases and J by 1 base, with 13 bases between. The CDR3 is 14 amino acids. The germline CDR1 and CDR2 sequences are SNHLY and FYNNEI. The CDR3 reads CASTGLRENTEAFF. CDR3 nucleotide sequence: TGTGCCAGCACCGGACTTCGGGAGAACACTGAAGCTTTCTTT.